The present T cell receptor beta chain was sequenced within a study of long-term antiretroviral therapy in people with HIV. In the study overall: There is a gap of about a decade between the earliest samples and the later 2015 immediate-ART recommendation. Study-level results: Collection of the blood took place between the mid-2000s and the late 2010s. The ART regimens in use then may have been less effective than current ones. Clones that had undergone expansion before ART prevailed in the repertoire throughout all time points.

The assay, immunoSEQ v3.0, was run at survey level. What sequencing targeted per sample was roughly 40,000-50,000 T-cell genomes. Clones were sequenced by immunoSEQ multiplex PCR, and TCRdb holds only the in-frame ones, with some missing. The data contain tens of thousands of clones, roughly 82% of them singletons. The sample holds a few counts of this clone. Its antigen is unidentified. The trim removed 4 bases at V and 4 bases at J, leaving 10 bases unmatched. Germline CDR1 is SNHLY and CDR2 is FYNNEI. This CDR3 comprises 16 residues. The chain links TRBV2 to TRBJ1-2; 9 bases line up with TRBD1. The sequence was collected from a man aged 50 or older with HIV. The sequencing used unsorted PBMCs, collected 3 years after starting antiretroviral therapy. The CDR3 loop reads CASSGSDRGSLYGYTF. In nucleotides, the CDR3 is TGTGCCAGCAGTGGATCTGACAGGGGGTCACTCTATGGCTACACCTTC.